This T cell receptor beta chain was found in a study of CD8 T cells in Susac syndrome. Through negative isolation, CD4+ and CD8+ T cells were obtained, while TEMRA cells were enriched using FACS. This CDR3 contains 15 residues. V shed 0 bases and J shed 2 bases, with 13 bases lying between them. Germline CDR1 reads DFQATT; CDR2 reads SNEGSKA (reference sequence). When the RNA was reverse transcribed, random hexamers were used with an input of roughly 0.45 to 1 ug. immunoSEQ multiplex PCR amplified TCR beta CDR3 across 54 Vbeta, 13 Jbeta. TCRdb analysed the immunoSEQ multiplex PCR reads with MiXCR anew, one entry per CDR3 protein. The table has over 95,000 distinct CDR3 sequences, 92% seen once.

The sample was CD8+ T cells from PBMCs. The sequence derives from a human donor in good health. The chain combines TRBV20-1 with TRBJ1-2; D may be TRBD1 (5 bases). The chain's CDR3 is CSARDLRGPNYGYTF. Written as DNA, the CDR3 is TGCAGTGCTAGAGATTTGAGGGGACCAAACTATGGCTACACCTTC.